Each of the 3 T cell receptor beta chains below was sequenced from the same sample in a study of shared clonotypes between healthy human individuals. TCRdb's table, derived via immunoSEQ multiplex PCR, lists solely in-frame clones and lacks some. The data contain over 150,000 clones, about 66% of them singletons. What was sequenced was memory CD4+ T cells sorted from blood. Subset described: CD45RA-negative fraction. All receptors derive from a man aged 25 to 40 in good health.

This chain joins TRBV6-1 and TRBJ1-5, with D perhaps matching TRBD1 (5 bases). The V gene lost 6 bases and the J gene lost 9 bases, with 12 bases spanning the gap. Per the germline V gene, CDR1 is MNHNS and CDR2 is SASEGT. The CDR3 runs to 12 residues. For the CDR3, the DNA is TGTGCCAGCAGCCAAGGGGCTAGGCCCCAGCATTTT. Translated: CASSQGARPQHF.

The chain links TRBV14 to TRBJ2-7; D unresolved. This CDR3 has 19 residues. V shed 2 bases and J shed 4 bases, with 27 bases lying between them. Germline assignment: CDR1 SGHDN and CDR2 FVKESK. The CDR3 here is CASSQPATPIKDLGYEQYF. The CDR3 bases are TGTGCCAGCAGCCAACCCGCTACTCCCATCAAAGATCTCGGTTACGAGCAGTACTTC.

The chain carries TRBV5-4 and TRBJ1-1, with unresolved D. Germline V lookup: CDR1 SGHNT, CDR2 YYREEE (reference sequence). The CDR3 has 12 amino acids. Deletions cut 4 bases from V and 2 bases from J, with 6 bases between. The CDR3: CASSVLNTEAFF. CDR3 bases: TGTGCCAGCAGCGTCCTCAACACTGAAGCTTTCTTT.